This is a list of T cell receptor beta chains from one sample in a study of blood T cell repertoires in COVID-19. Here immunoSEQ multiplex PCR was the method, and the copy in TCRdb shows in-frame clones only, minus some. The table shows over 55,000 clones, with around four fifths occurring only once. The sequenced sample was peripheral blood. All receptors derive from a human donor in a cohort sampled during active COVID-19. Both conserved end residues are part of each CDR3. A D gene is named only where the DNA matches it firmly. Clone size is not always given. Where it is, it says once, few, many or a class for expanded clones.

>14|TRBJ2-7|NA|TRBV5-1|TRBD2
CASSLAGEGYEQYF
TGCGCCAGCAGCTTGGCCGGGGAGGGCTACGAGCAGTACTTC
>14|TRBJ1-5|few|TRBV6-6|TRBD1
CASSLGGRGQPQHF
TGTGCCAGCAGTTTAGGGGGCAGAGGTCAGCCCCAGCATTTT
>15|TRBJ2-2|few|TRBV5-1|NA
CASSPSPVNTGELFF
TGCGCCAGCAGCCCCTCGCCAGTAAACACCGGGGAGCTGTTTTTT
>13|TRBJ2-1|once|TRBV3-1/TRBV3-2|TRBD2
CASSHLAGTEQFF
TGTGCCAGCAGCCACTTAGCGGGGACTGAGCAGTTCTTC
>15|TRBJ1-5|NA|TRBV18|TRBD1
CASSYGTGENQPQHF
TGTGCCAGCTCCTATGGGACAGGGGAAAATCAGCCCCAGCATTTT
>13|TRBJ1-5|NA|TRBV30|NA
CAVEGNSNQPQHF
TGTGCTGTTGAGGGAAATAGCAATCAGCCCCAGCATTTT
>13|TRBJ2-5|NA|TRBV18|NA
CATLSGRKETQYF
TGTGCCACCCTCAGTGGCAGAAAAGAGACCCAGTACTTC
>15|TRBJ1-2|NA|TRBV28|NA
CASSLRALGVIGYTF
TGTGCCAGCAGTTTGAGGGCTCTCGGAGTTATTGGCTACACCTTC
>13|TRBJ1-1|NA|TRBV6-4|NA
CASSVQVNTEAFF
TGTGCCAGCAGTGTACAGGTGAACACTGAAGCTTTCTTT
>12|TRBJ1-5|NA|TRBV12-3/TRBV12-4|NA
CASTGGNQPQHF
TGTGCCAGCACAGGCGGCAATCAGCCCCAGCATTTT
>15|TRBJ2-7|NA|TRBV7-9|TRBD1
CASSRDRGYSYEQYF
TGTGCCAGCAGCCGGGACAGGGGCTACTCCTACGAGCAGTACTTC
>15|TRBJ1-2|NA|TRBV25-1|NA
CASSNREGGNYGYTF
TGTGCCAGCTCCAACAGGGAAGGGGGAAACTATGGCTACACCTTC
>16|TRBJ1-5|NA|TRBV7-6|NA
CASSRGARGSYQPQHF
TGTGCCAGCAGCCGAGGTGCAAGGGGTTCTTATCAGCCCCAGCATTTT
>13|TRBJ1-1|NA|TRBV12-3/TRBV12-4|NA
CASSTQGPTEAFF
TGTGCCAGCAGCACCCAGGGGCCCACTGAAGCTTTCTTT
>19|TRBJ1-5|NA|TRBV27|TRBD1
CASSPRPDRGGISNQPQHF
TGTGCCAGCAGTCCCCGACCGGACAGGGGAGGTATTAGCAATCAGCCCCAGCATTTT
>15|TRBJ2-4|NA|TRBV27|NA
CASRGVQTGAVIQYF
TGTGCCAGCAGGGGTGTTCAGACAGGAGCGGTCATTCAGTACTTC
>12|TRBJ1-1|few|TRBV4-1|NA
CASRGQNTEAFF
TGCGCCAGCAGGGGACAGAACACTGAAGCTTTCTTT
>17|TRBJ2-1|NA|TRBV10-3|TRBD2
CAISEPRGSGGYNEQFF
TGTGCCATCAGTGAGCCTCGGGGTAGCGGGGGATACAATGAGCAGTTCTTC
>14|TRBJ2-7|NA|TRBV6-2/TRBV6-3|TRBD1
CASSPRQGLDEQYF
TGTGCCAGCAGTCCCCGACAGGGTCTGGACGAGCAGTACTTC
>15|TRBJ1-6|NA|TRBV27|NA
CASSLFRQGVFTLHF
TGTGCCAGCAGTTTATTCAGGCAGGGCGTCTTCACCCTCCACTTT
>16|TRBJ1-4|once|TRBV5-1|TRBD1
CASSQDRARPNEKLFF
TGCGCCAGCAGCCAGGACAGGGCCCGTCCAAATGAAAAACTGTTTTTT
>15|TRBJ1-6|NA|TRBV7-9|NA
CASSSTGGSNSPLHF
TGTGCCAGCAGCTCCACCGGGGGTTCGAATTCACCCCTCCACTTT
>18|TRBJ2-5|NA|TRBV27|TRBD1
CASSETGTDYLGPETQYF
TGTGCCAGCAGTGAAACCGGGACAGACTACCTGGGCCCGGAGACCCAGTACTTC
>14|TRBJ2-1|NA|TRBV6-2/TRBV6-3|TRBD1
CASSYLDRGNEQFF
TGTGCCAGCAGTTACCTGGACAGGGGTAATGAGCAGTTCTTC
>14|TRBJ1-6|once|TRBV28|NA
CASSLKVGDSPLHF
TGTGCCAGCAGTTTAAAGGTAGGGGATTCACCCCTCCACTTT
>14|TRBJ1-1|once|TRBV4-2|NA
CASSPEAINREAFF
TGTGCCAGCAGCCCCGAGGCGATTAACCGTGAAGCTTTCTTT
>15|TRBJ1-3|NA|TRBV6-5|NA
CASSYSRLTGNTIYF
TGTGCCAGCAGTTACTCGCGGCTCACTGGGAACACCATATATTTT
>15|TRBJ2-1|NA|TRBV4-1|TRBD2
CASSRPSGEYNEQFF
TGCGCCAGCAGCCGCCCTAGCGGGGAATACAATGAGCAGTTCTTC
>18|TRBJ2-7|NA|TRBV28|NA
CASRPYSRSLVLSYEQYF
TGTGCCAGCCGCCCATACTCCCGGAGCCTGGTCCTCTCCTACGAGCAGTACTTC
>15|TRBJ1-2|NA|TRBV6-5|TRBD1
CASSRTRRDSIGYTF
TGTGCCAGCAGTCGCACCCGGAGGGACAGCATTGGCTACACCTTC
>11|TRBJ2-1|NA|TRBV30|TRBD1
CAWRTGVAQFF
TGTGCCTGGAGGACAGGGGTTGCCCAGTTCTTC
>14|TRBJ1-1|NA|TRBV7-9|NA
CASSLLSGNTEAFF
TGTGCCAGCAGCTTATTGAGTGGGAACACTGAAGCTTTCTTT
>15|TRBJ1-6|few|TRBV27|NA
CASRASFSYNSPLHF
TGTGCCAGCAGGGCCTCATTTTCCTATAATTCACCCCTCCACTTT
>14|TRBJ1-2|few|TRBV10-3|NA
CAISPAVRANGYTF
TGTGCCATCAGTCCAGCGGTGCGGGCTAATGGCTACACCTTC
>15|TRBJ1-2|NA|TRBV24-1|TRBD1
CATSDARGQGGGYTF
TGTGCCACCAGTGATGCGAGGGGACAGGGGGGTGGCTACACCTTC
>15|TRBJ1-6|few|TRBV14|NA
CASSHGTTYNSPLHF
TGTGCCAGCAGCCACGGGACAACGTATAATTCACCCCTCCACTTT
>14|TRBJ2-3|NA|TRBV7-2|NA
CASSPGSSGHTQYF
TGTGCCAGCAGCCCCGGTAGTAGCGGTCATACGCAGTATTTT
>13|TRBJ2-2|NA|TRBV9|NA
CASSVVVPGELFF
TGTGCCAGCAGCGTAGTAGTTCCCGGGGAGCTGTTTTTT
>17|TRBJ2-6|NA|TRBV5-4|TRBD1
CASSLPGGKVGANVLTF
TGTGCCAGCAGCTTGCCAGGGGGCAAAGTGGGGGCCAACGTCCTGACTTTC
>16|TRBJ2-7|NA|TRBV19|TRBD2
CASRWGGNRLTDEQYF
TGTGCCAGTAGATGGGGGGGGAACCGACTCACCGACGAGCAGTACTTC
>14|TRBJ1-2|NA|TRBV19|NA
CASRDRGQDYGYTF
TGTGCCAGTAGAGACCGAGGACAAGACTATGGCTACACCTTC
>16|TRBJ2-1|NA|TRBV28|TRBD1
CASTPILGQGLNEQFF
TGTGCCAGCACTCCGATTCTAGGACAGGGGTTGAATGAGCAGTTCTTC
>13|TRBJ2-7|NA|TRBV5-4|TRBD2
CASTRDYSYEQYF
TGTGCCAGCACTCGGGACTACTCCTACGAGCAGTACTTC
>15|TRBJ1-6|NA|TRBV7-3|NA
CASSSGHSYNSPLHF
TGTGCCAGCAGCTCCGGACACAGCTATAATTCACCCCTCCACTTT
>18|TRBJ1-5|NA|TRBV6-1|NA
CASSEKGRRTRSNQPQHF
TGTGCCAGCAGTGAAAAGGGCAGGAGGACGAGGAGCAATCAGCCCCAGCATTTT
>15|TRBJ2-5|NA|TRBV11-2|TRBD2
CASSQRGLEKETQYF
TGTGCCAGCAGCCAACGGGGACTAGAGAAAGAGACCCAGTACTTC
>13|TRBJ1-6|once|TRBV6-4|NA
CASSDPNHSPLHF
TGTGCCAGCAGTGACCCTAACCATTCACCCCTCCACTTT
>17|TRBJ1-6|few|TRBV7-2|TRBD1
CASSLGWQGARNSPLHF
TGTGCCAGCAGCTTAGGTTGGCAGGGGGCTCGTAATTCACCCCTCCACTTT
>15|TRBJ1-2|NA|TRBV7-8|NA
CASSFAAGRGRGYTF
TGTGCCAGCAGCTTTGCGGCCGGTAGGGGTCGGGGCTACACCTTC
>18|TRBJ2-4|NA|TRBV7-2|TRBD1
CASSSTGGSFVAKNIQYF
TGTGCCAGCAGCTCAACAGGGGGCTCCTTTGTAGCCAAAAACATTCAGTACTTC
>15|TRBJ2-7|NA|TRBV18|NA
CASSSTEGPSYEQYF
TGTGCCAGCTCATCGACGGAGGGTCCCTCCTACGAGCAGTACTTC
>15|TRBJ1-3|NA|TRBV3-1/TRBV3-2|NA
CASSSQVSSGNTIYF
TGTGCCAGCAGCAGTCAGGTCTCCTCTGGAAACACCATATATTTT
>16|TRBJ1-4|once|TRBV28|NA
CASSLKRWNVPEKLFF
TGTGCCAGCAGTTTAAAGAGGTGGAATGTTCCCGAAAAACTGTTTTTT
>15|TRBJ2-7|NA|TRBV2|NA
CASSQRQETGYEQYF
TGTGCCAGCAGCCAGAGACAGGAGACGGGCTACGAGCAGTACTTC
>14|TRBJ1-1|NA|TRBV18|NA
CASSPSQANTEAFF
TGTGCCAGCTCACCCAGTCAGGCGAACACTGAAGCTTTCTTT